This TCR beta chain emerged from a study of blood T cell repertoires in COVID-19. About the research overall: Acute and convalescent COVID-19 samples came from the United States, Italy and Spain. PBMCs, B-cell-depleted T cells, or T cells provided the cDNA or gDNA that made up the material.

Trimming removed 3 bases at V and 6 bases at J, with 12 bases between. Germline values: CDR1 MNHNS, CDR2 SASEGT. The CDR3 extends over 14 amino acids. Authors' analysis steps: Estimation of nucleated cell counts relied on the amplification of reference gene primers. TCRdb's copy holds only in-frame clones and misses some; the assay was immunoSEQ multiplex PCR. V and J calls and clone size are copied from that table; D and trimming were computed from the DNA. The top ten clones hold 1.5% to 2% of a sample with about 270,000 clones, around 86% of them seen once. The chain combines TRBV6-1 with TRBJ1-5; perhaps TRBD1 as D (5 bases). What was sequenced was peripheral blood. The receptor comes from a woman aged 55-75 years who had recovered from COVID-19. CDR3 sequence reads: CASSEPGGGQPQHF. CDR3 nucleotide sequence: TGTGCCAGCAGTGAGCCGGGGGGGGGTCAGCCCCAGCATTTT.